Listed below are T cell receptor beta chains from one sample, sequenced in a study of control samples from healthy donors and cancer patients. Using immunoSEQ multiplex PCR, the repertoire was profiled, and TCRdb retains in-frame clones only, with some absent. The repertoire holds about 150,000 clones, with around 96% as singletons. The sample comprised blood. These receptors came from a man in his forties or fifties in good health. Both conserved end residues are trimmed from each CDR3. The D gene is left open where the match is weak. Rows may omit the clone size; those that give it use once, few, many or a size class.

NA TRBJ1-1 TRBV5-1 NA 11 ASSFQGNTEAF
TRBD1 TRBJ1-1 TRBV10-2 once 11 ASLTGANTEAF
NA TRBJ1-2 TRBV5-6 NA 10 ASSLMEDGYT
NA TRBJ1-1 TRBV20-1 NA 9 SAAGILEAF
NA TRBJ1-2 TRBV7-9 NA 10 ASSLGQRDYT
NA TRBJ1-1 TRBV7-8 once 11 ASSLGGFTEAF
NA TRBJ1-1 TRBV10-1 NA 11 ASSAGSHTEAF
NA TRBJ2-7 TRBV5-4 NA 10 ASSEQGYEQY
TRBD1 TRBJ1-6 TRBV19 NA 14 ASSIDRGQGGSPLH
TRBD1 TRBJ1-1 TRBV5-1 NA 12 ASSLERGRTEAF
TRBD1 TRBJ1-1 TRBV19 NA 12 ASSQGGVNTEAF
TRBD2 TRBJ2-5 TRBV5-6 once 13 ASSLTSGGQETQY
TRBD1 TRBJ1-2 TRBV11-2 NA 11 ASSATGDYGYT
NA TRBJ1-6 TRBV5-8 NA 13 ASSRGGNLNSPLH
NA TRBJ2-1 TRBV6-5 once 13 ASSYRLSSYNEQF
NA TRBJ1-1 TRBV28 NA 12 ASTGGSLGTEAF
TRBD1 TRBJ1-1 TRBV6-5 NA 13 ASSSPRDRDTEAF
NA TRBJ2-5 TRBV6-5 once 12 ASSRQGAQETQY
NA TRBJ2-4 TRBV11-1 NA 16 ASSLAPDGHLAKNIQY
NA TRBJ2-3 TRBV19 NA 12 ASSNRGGTDTQY
NA TRBJ2-6 TRBV19 NA 16 ASSIAGGAASGANVLT
NA TRBJ2-1 TRBV12-3/TRBV12-4 NA 10 ASSSEYNEQF
TRBD1 TRBJ2-2 TRBV27 NA 12 ASGTGPDTGELF
NA TRBJ2-7 TRBV7-9 few 12 ASSYSGQGGEQY
NA TRBJ1-2 TRBV7-2 NA 11 ASSLGGLGGYT
NA TRBJ2-1 TRBV7-9 NA 15 ASSSGRRGARYNEQF
NA TRBJ2-7 TRBV23-1 NA 13 ASSRREQAIDEQY
NA TRBJ1-6 TRBV30 NA 14 AWSVRRGTWNSPLH
NA TRBJ1-1 TRBV29-1 NA 12 SVEDVSLLTEAF
TRBD1 TRBJ1-5 TRBV5-1 NA 15 ASSPGTGDYSNQPQH
NA TRBJ1-3 TRBV7-2 NA 12 ASRRQVNGNTIY
NA TRBJ1-5 TRBV6-5 NA 11 ASSPTGFQPQH
NA TRBJ1-1 TRBV5-1 NA 13 ASSTEQGKNTEAF
TRBD2 TRBJ2-3 TRBV4-1 once 16 ASSQTLGTSGGSGTQY
NA TRBJ1-2 TRBV19 once 11 ASRDDSHYGYT
TRBD1 TRBJ1-2 TRBV3-1/TRBV3-2 NA 13 ASSPDAGTGNGYT
NA TRBJ1-1 TRBV7-9 NA 14 ASSLNGGEMNTEAF
NA TRBJ1-6 TRBV27 once 13 ASSSGSTYNSPLH
NA TRBJ2-7 TRBV5-1 NA 11 ASSLGGTYEQY
TRBD1 TRBJ2-7 TRBV4-1 NA 15 ASSQVHGQGRSYEQY
NA TRBJ2-3 TRBV7-2 NA 12 ASSLFASTDTQY
TRBD1 TRBJ1-1 TRBV7-9 NA 13 ASSLWGQGNTEAF
TRBD1 TRBJ1-1 TRBV7-2 NA 14 ASSLVVSGGNTEAF
NA TRBJ2-7 TRBV18 once 14 ASSPSAGMNLYEQY
NA TRBJ1-3 TRBV10-1 NA 15 ASSDGKGPISGNTIY
NA TRBJ1-1 TRBV18 NA 12 ASSPDRMNTEAF
NA TRBJ1-6 TRBV27 NA 10 ASSALNSPLH
TRBD2 TRBJ2-1 TRBV18 NA 13 ASSPKRGDYNEQF
NA TRBJ2-3 TRBV9 NA 9 ASGWGDTQY
NA TRBJ2-1 TRBV5-1 NA 13 ASSLEVLSYNEQF
NA TRBJ2-6 TRBV10-3 NA 14 AISESEGSGANVLT
NA TRBJ1-1 TRBV5-6 NA 12 ASSPGSSNTEAF
NA TRBJ1-2 TRBV5-1 NA 10 ASSFRGYGYT
NA TRBJ1-1 TRBV7-2 NA 13 ASSLTTPMNTEAF
NA TRBJ1-1 TRBV12-3/TRBV12-4 NA 10 ASSFGGTEAF
NA TRBJ2-2 TRBV24-1 NA 12 ATSESWGTGELF
NA TRBJ2-1 TRBV28 NA 14 ASSLFLRTPARVQF
NA TRBJ2-1 TRBV30 NA 9 AWSAELETF
NA TRBJ1-5 TRBV4-1 NA 13 ASSQDPGGPRPQH